Below, one T cell receptor beta chain is given with its context. This record belongs to a study of blood T cell repertoires in COVID-19. In the study overall: Some COVID-19 samples were acute and others convalescent; all came from the United States, Italy and Spain.

The CDR3 length is 17 residues. In germline, CDR1 is LNHDA, CDR2 SQIVND (reference sequence). V was shortened by 0 bases and J by 9 bases, with 18 bases between the two germline ends. TCRdb keeps only in-frame clones here, not all; method: immunoSEQ multiplex PCR. There are 380,000 or so clones in the sample; around nine tenths occur only once, and approximately 1% lies in the top ten. The chain recombines TRBV19 with TRBJ1-6; D might be TRBD1 (5 bases). The sequence was collected from a woman younger than 45 with acute COVID-19. The sequenced material came from PBMCs or T cells enriched from blood (not recorded which). CDR3 DNA: TGTGCCAGTAGTATAGAGGGGACTGGGTTCGCTACTTCACCCCTCCACTTT. Translated, it gives CASSIEGTGFATSPLHF.